These 26 T cell receptor beta chains share one sample of origin, sequenced in a study of cytomegalovirus exposure and HLA in healthy donors. The study ran its PCR with 60 Vbeta and 13 Jbeta primers. Sequencing was performed with immunoSEQ multiplex PCR; in TCRdb, only in-frame clones are kept and a portion is missing. In the table there are around 210,000 clones, around four fifths of which are singletons. The source material was PBMCs. These receptors were obtained from a boy younger than 18 in good health and CMV-seronegative.

V is TRBV19 and J is TRBJ1-1; D possibly corresponds to TRBD1 (6 bases). The germline gives CDR1 LNHDA, CDR2 SQIVND (reference sequence). The CDR3 consists of 16 residues. Trimming stripped 5 bases from V and 3 bases from J, with 19 bases between. The CDR3: CASSVQGNGVHTEAFF. Here the CDR3 DNA reads TGTGCCAGTAGTGTACAGGGAAACGGCGTTCACACTGAAGCTTTCTTT.

The chain joins TRBV11-3 to TRBJ2-1; D is perhaps TRBD2 (6 bases). This CDR3 region has 20 residues. V was cut by 2 bases and J by 4 bases, with 27 bases left in between. CDR1 and CDR2 (germline): SGHNT, YENEEA. CDR3 region: CASSLNLPLGAGTAYNEQFF. DNA for the CDR3: TGTGCCAGCAGCTTAAATCTCCCACTAGGGGCGGGAACAGCATACAATGAGCAGTTCTTC.

This clone showed up just a few times. The rearrangement links TRBV7-6 to TRBJ1-1, with 7 bases that match TRBD1. Per the germline V gene, CDR1 is SGHVS and CDR2 is FNYEAQ. J was trimmed by 8 bases and V by 4 bases; bases with no gene match: 7. The CDR3 is 13 residues long. In DNA form, the CDR3 reads TGTGCCAGCAGCTACACACCGGGACAGGAAGCTTTCTTT. It encodes CASSYTPGQEAFF.

This clone was counted only a few times. J is TRBJ2-7 and V is TRBV25-1; 9 nucleotides match TRBD1. CDR1 MGHDK and CDR2 SYGVNS come from the germline V gene. V dropped 4 bases and J dropped 3; count of bases not matched to a gene: 10. CDR3 length: 16 amino acids. The CDR3 spells CASSVDRTGVSYEQYF. The DNA of the CDR3 is TGTGCCAGCAGTGTCGACCGGACAGGGGTTAGCTACGAGCAGTACTTC.

The V gene is TRBV2, the J gene TRBJ2-7, with D possibly TRBD1 on 6 matching bases. Trimming cost V 6 bases and J 7 bases, with 19 bases left between them. Germline CDR1 and CDR2: SNHLY and FYNNEI. The CDR3 is 14 residues long. The CDR3 protein is CASRRQAPGKEQYF. CDR3 coding DNA: TGTGCCAGCAGGAGACAGGCCCCTGGGAAAGAGCAGTACTTC.

This clone has a handful of counts. This chain uses TRBV13 with TRBJ1-2; TRBD1 matches 8 bases. Germline trimming cut 0 bases from V and 5 bases from J; bases unmatched to any gene: 17. The V gene's germline CDR1 is PRHDT and CDR2 FYEKMQ (reference sequence). The CDR3 covers 19 residues. The CDR3 nucleotides read TGTGCCAGCAGCTTAGGCCATAGCCCGACAGGGGCGGGGTATTATGGCTACACCTTC. Protein product: CASSLGHSPTGAGYYGYTF.

This chain joins TRBV6-1 and TRBJ2-7; D is perhaps TRBD2 (5 bases). The CDR3 extends over 11 amino acids. Trimming took 6 bases from V and 6 from J, leaving 9 bases between them. From germline, CDR1 is MNHNS and CDR2 SASEGT. The CDR3 loop reads CASRVRGEQYF. The CDR3, as DNA: TGTGCCAGCAGGGTTCGGGGCGAGCAGTACTTC.

This chain links TRBV25-1 with TRBJ2-7; D unresolved. Germline CDR1 and CDR2: MGHDK and SYGVNS. The CDR3 is 17 residues long. The germline V and J ends were trimmed by 2 bases and 0 bases, with 17 bases remaining between them. The CDR3 here is CASSEPPPPDISYEQYF. CDR3 DNA sequence: TGTGCCAGCAGTGAACCCCCCCCTCCAGATATCTCCTACGAGCAGTACTTC.

The chain joins TRBV7-3 to TRBJ1-1; no definite D call. The V end lost 0 bases, the J end lost 4 bases, and 12 bases lay between the germline ends. The length of the CDR3 is 15 residues. Germline lookup yields CDR1 SGHTA and CDR2 FQGTGA. CDR3 loop: CASSLTAVRGTEAFF. As DNA, the CDR3 is TGTGCCAGCAGCTTAACGGCGGTCCGTGGCACTGAAGCTTTCTTT.

The table lists this clone with a count of one. The CDR3 sequence is CATSRSGTQITDTQYF. The CDR3 nucleotides are TGTGCCACCAGCAGATCCGGGACACAGATCACAGATACGCAGTATTTT. V and J are TRBV15 and TRBJ2-3; a possible D gene is TRBD1 (6 bases). The CDR3 runs 16 residues. V lost 2 bases and J 2 bases, leaving 14 bases between the germline ends. From germline, CDR1 is LNHNV and CDR2 YYDKDF (reference sequence).

The chain employs TRBV7-6 and TRBJ2-1; 13 bases map to TRBD2. V was pared by 1 base and J by 3 bases, with 9 bases of the junction left unmatched. Germline values: CDR1 SGHVS, CDR2 FNYEAQ. This CDR3 contains 19 residues. The chain's CDR3 is CASSLDPPGLAGDYNEQFF. The CDR3 DNA sequence: TGTGCCAGCAGCTTAGATCCCCCTGGACTAGCGGGGGACTACAATGAGCAGTTCTTC.

This clone has just one count. The J gene is TRBJ2-6, the V gene TRBV18; 9 bases line up with TRBD1. Looked up from germline, CDR1 is KGHSH and CDR2 is LQKENI. The CDR3 totals 18 residues. Trimming took 4 bases from V and 0 from J; bases not matched to a gene: 7. CDR3 coding DNA: TGTGCCAGCTCACAAACCGGGACAGGGAACTCTGGGGCCAACGTCCTGACTTTC. This gives the protein CASSQTGTGNSGANVLTF.

The chain carries TRBV10-3 and TRBJ2-5, with 12 bases identical to TRBD2. The tail of the sequence fits TRBJ2-7 better, so the J call may be wrong. This CDR3 region has 15 residues. Germline CDR1 is ENHRY and CDR2 is SYGVKD. The CDR3 region is CAISGTSGAPYEQYF. The CDR3 nucleotides are TGTGCCATCAGTGGGACTAGCGGGGCCCCCTACGAGCAGTACTTC.

This clone has just one count. J is TRBJ2-7 and V is TRBV30; 7 bases agree with TRBD1. Germline V gene data show CDR1 as GTSNPN and CDR2 as SVGIG (reference sequence). The CDR3 is made up of 14 amino acids. The V segment lost 3 bases and the J segment 4 bases; nucleotides outside the gene matches: 9. CDR3 nucleotide sequence: TGTGCCTGGAGCCTTCTGACAGGGCGGTACGAGCAGTACTTC. Amino acids: CAWSLLTGRYEQYF.

This clone was observed a few times. This chain links TRBV2 with TRBJ1-3; weak D call: TRBD1 (5 bases). The CDR3 extends over 13 amino acids. Germline V gene lookup returns CDR1 SNHLY and CDR2 FYNNEI. The V end lost 6 bases, the J end lost 0 bases, and 6 bases lay between the germline ends. CDR3 amino acids: CASRDNSGNTIYF. DNA of the CDR3: TGTGCCAGCAGGGACAACTCTGGAAACACCATATATTTT.

V gene TRBV11-3 combines with J gene TRBJ2-1; 8 positions match TRBD2. Per germline, CDR1 SGHNT and CDR2 YENEEA. The CDR3 is made up of 15 amino acids. V dropped 5 bases and J dropped 3; count of bases not matched to a gene: 6. CDR3 coding DNA: TGTGCCAGCAGCCCAGAGGCGGGGGGCTACAATGAGCAGTTCTTC. This encodes CASSPEAGGYNEQFF.

As DNA, the CDR3 is TGCGCCAGCAGCCAAGGACCACTAGCGGAACCCAAAAACATTCAGTACTTC. Encoded protein: CASSQGPLAEPKNIQYF. The genes are TRBV4-1 and TRBJ2-4; 8 bases agree with TRBD2. Per the germline V gene, CDR1 is MGHRA and CDR2 is YSYEKL. The CDR3 is made up of 17 amino acids. V lost 1 base to trimming and J lost 2 bases; unmatched junction nucleotides: 7.

The rearrangement uses TRBV19 and TRBJ2-3; no clear D gene. Trimming removed 7 bases at V and 2 bases at J, with 10 bases between. The CDR3 sequence is 13 residues long. CDR1 is LNHDA, CDR2 SQIVND, per germline (reference sequence). The DNA of the CDR3 is TGTGCCAGTATGAAGAGCTACACAGATACGCAGTATTTT. Protein sequence: CASMKSYTDTQYF. Looking up the rest from reference TRBV19 and TRBJ2-3 gives the full variable domain: DGGITQSPKYLFRKEGQNVTLSCEQNLNHDAMYWYRQDPGQGLRLIYYSQIVNDFQKGDIAEGYSVSREKKESFPLTVTSAQKNPTAFYLCASMKSYTDTQYFGPGTRLTVL.

The V gene is TRBV12-5, the J gene TRBJ1-1; D not certain. The CDR3 is made up of 14 amino acids. CDR1 is LGHNT, CDR2 FRNRAP, per germline. Trimming pared 5 bases from V and 1 base from J, leaving 11 bases between. The CDR3 spells CASGSDPWNTEAFF. For the CDR3, the DNA is TGTGCTAGTGGTAGCGATCCCTGGAACACTGAAGCTTTCTTT.

The CDR3 spells CASSPAEGAVETQYF. CDR3 coding DNA: TGTGCCAGCTCACCAGCCGAGGGGGCGGTGGAGACCCAGTACTTC. The chain is built from TRBV18 and TRBJ2-5; 7 bases are shared with TRBD1. This CDR3 spans 15 amino acids. Germline CDR1 reads KGHSH; CDR2 reads LQKENI. After removal of 2 bases from V and 5 bases from J, the junction contained 8 bases not matched to a gene.

The V gene is TRBV28, the J gene TRBJ2-2; 8 bases are shared with TRBD2. Germline values: CDR1 MDHEN, CDR2 SYDVKM. The CDR3 covers 14 residues. V was pared by 9 bases and J by 6 bases, with 9 bases of the junction left unmatched. The CDR3 DNA reads as TGTGCCAGTGAGAGCGGGAGTCTAGCCGGGGAGCTGTTTTTT. This codes for CASESGSLAGELFF.

This chain links TRBV4-2 with TRBJ2-7; D possibly corresponds to TRBD1 (6 bases). CDR1 LGHNA and CDR2 YNFKEQ come from the germline V gene. Trimming shortened V by 4 bases and J by 3 bases, and 10 bases separated the two germline ends. The CDR3 extends over 13 amino acids. DNA of the CDR3: TGTGCCAGCAGCCCGGGACACAACTACGAGCAGTACTTC. The encoded protein is CASSPGHNYEQYF.

The genes are TRBV19 and TRBJ2-6; 7 nucleotides align to TRBD1. The CDR3 totals 19 residues. Germline lookup yields CDR1 LNHDA and CDR2 SQIVND (reference sequence). J lost 2 bases, V lost 2 bases, and 12 bases had no gene match. The CDR3 DNA reads as TGTGCCAGTAGTATATTTCGAGGACAGGCGTCCCCTGGGGCCAACGTCCTGACTTTC. This sequence encodes CASSIFRGQASPGANVLTF. Filled out from reference TRBV19 and TRBJ2-6, the complete variable domain reads DGGITQSPKYLFRKEGQNVTLSCEQNLNHDAMYWYRQDPGQGLRLIYYSQIVNDFQKGDIAEGYSVSREKKESFPLTVTSAQKNPTAFYLCASSIFRGQASPGANVLTFGAGSRLTVL.

Comments on this clone: At the DNA level, this CDR3 is encoded by other sequences in the same sample as well. This sequence joins TRBV27 and TRBJ1-4; tentative D call: TRBD1 (6 bases). The germline V and J ends were trimmed by 6 bases and 4 bases, with 12 bases remaining between them. Germline assignment: CDR1 MNHEY and CDR2 SMNVEV (reference sequence). This CDR3 region has 14 residues. CDR3 in amino acids: CASSLGGYNEKLFF. Here the CDR3 DNA reads TGTGCCAGCAGCTTAGGGGGGTATAATGAAAAACTGTTTTTT.

The chain couples TRBV5-1 to TRBJ1-2, with D perhaps TRBD1 (6 bases). The CDR3 is 13 amino acids. With 0 bases removed from V and 5 bases from J, the gap between germline ends came to 8 bases. Germline V CDR1 and CDR2: SGHRS, YFSETQ. The CDR3 region is CASSLDREYGYTF. CDR3 DNA sequence: TGCGCCAGCAGCTTGGACAGGGAGTATGGCTACACCTTC. Based on the CDR3 plus reference TRBV5-1 and TRBJ1-2, the full variable domain is KAGVTQTPRYLIKTRGQQVTLSCSPISGHRSVSWYQQTPGQGLQFLFEYFSETQRNKGNFPGRFSGRQFSNSRSEMNVSTLELGDSALYLCASSLDREYGYTFGSGTRLTVV.

The genes are TRBV11-3 and TRBJ1-3; no firm D call. The CDR3 totals 16 residues. Trimming pared 3 bases from V and 0 bases from J, leaving 12 bases between. Germline lookup yields CDR1 SGHNT and CDR2 YENEEA. The CDR3 DNA is TGTGCCAGCAGCTTCTCCCTCCCGAGCTCTGGAAACACCATATATTTT. It codes for CASSFSLPSSGNTIYF.